This T cell receptor beta chain derives from a study of neoadjuvant anti-PD-1 for oral cavity cancer. Study information: Nivolumab at 3 mg/kg was mostly given biweekly, three to four doses, pre-surgery.

As to this clone: Its antigen is currently unknown.

The protocol was immunoSEQ multiplex PCR, while the TCRdb copy is restricted to in-frame clones and leaves out a portion. The sample consists of around 81,000 clones, 70% to 85% of them appearing once. Cohort: HPV-negative, locally advanced oral cavity squamous cell carcinoma patients. The germline CDR1 and CDR2 sequences are MNHEY and SMNVEV (reference sequence). The CDR3 runs 16 residues. V was cut by 4 bases and J by 2 bases, with 16 bases left in between. General study findings and limits: PBMC Gini-index clonality exceeded responders' in non-responders post-nivolumab.

The TCR sequence derives from a person aged 35-79 years with oral cavity squamous cell carcinoma. The sample consisted of PBMCs, taken before nivolumab (anti-PD-1) treatment. The chain is built from TRBV27 and TRBJ2-3; maybe TRBD2 (5 bases). CDR3 nucleotides: TGTGCCAGCAGTTGGGGATGGAGGCAGCTCACAGATACGCAGTATTTT. It is translated as CASSWGWRQLTDTQYF.